What follows are 16 T cell receptor beta chains derived from one specimen sequenced in a study of PD-L1 blockade in urothelial cancer (dated by TCRdb to about 2017). Libraries were made using the immunoSEQ multiplex PCR assay. TCRdb obtained this table from immuneACCESS and retained in-frame rearrangements with V and J assigned. These tables miss some clones; where compared with another copy, unresolved V genes account for less than half of the shortfall, and the remainder is unexplained. The sample profile shows about 26,000 clones; less than 90% of them were found once. The top ten clonotypes cover 31% of the sample. Sequenced material: PBMCs, taken around atezolizumab (anti-PD-L1) treatment. The receptor set was obtained from a man aged 55 to 70 with urothelial cancer.

The V call is TRBV30, the J call TRBJ1-2; D remains ambiguous. Germline CDR1 reads GTSNPN; CDR2 reads SVGIG (reference sequence). The CDR3 runs 13 residues. V was cut by 1 base and J by 7 bases, with 13 bases left in between. The DNA for the CDR3 is TGTGCCTGGAGTGCGCAGACTTCCTCTGGCTACACCTTC. Residues: CAWSAQTSSGYTF.

The chain employs TRBV13 and TRBJ1-1, with 8 bases fitting TRBD1. CDR1 is PRHDT, CDR2 FYEKMQ, per germline (reference sequence). This CDR3 has 14 residues. V was clipped by 5 bases and J by 11 bases; unmatched bases: 13. CDR3 sequence: CASSEGNRGSMAFF. CDR3 DNA sequence: TGTGCCAGCAGCGAGGGGAACAGGGGGTCGATGGCTTTCTTT.

The chain has TRBV5-1 and TRBJ2-7; 9 bases are shared with TRBD1. Germline CDR1 reads SGHRS; CDR2 reads YFSETQ. V trimming: 4 bases; J trimming: 6 bases; junction bases outside the gene matches: 11. This CDR3 is built from 15 residues. This CDR3 reads CASSLGGTGFREQYF. In DNA, the CDR3 is TGCGCCAGCAGCCTTGGCGGGACAGGGTTCCGCGAGCAGTACTTC.

The chain couples TRBV7-9 to TRBJ2-7, with D uncertain. The CDR3 is made up of 12 amino acids. Trimming cost V 4 bases and J 4 bases, with 8 bases left between them. Germline V lookup: CDR1 SEHNR, CDR2 FQNEAQ (reference sequence). The CDR3 nucleotides read TGTGCCAGCAGCTCTTCTCAGTACGAGCAGTACTTC. It is translated as CASSSSQYEQYF.

J is TRBJ2-1 and V is TRBV7-3; 9 positions agree with TRBD2. Looked up from germline, CDR1 is SGHTA and CDR2 is FQGTGA. This CDR3 has 17 amino acids. V dropped 3 bases and J dropped 6; count of bases not matched to a gene: 12. The CDR3 loop reads CASSFIGGGAGPNEQFF. CDR3 nucleotides: TGTGCCAGCAGCTTTATAGGCGGGGGGGCGGGACCCAATGAGCAGTTCTTC.

In its sample, this clone was seen a few times. The rearrangement joins TRBV5-1 to TRBJ1-3; no clear D gene. V lost 0 bases and J 0 bases, leaving 10 bases between the germline ends. CDR1 is SGHRS and CDR2 is YFSETQ in the germline V gene. CDR3 length equals 16 residues. This CDR3 reads CASSLDPVNSGNTIYF. The CDR3 coding sequence is TGCGCCAGCAGCTTGGATCCAGTAAACTCTGGAAACACCATATATTTT.

This clone was counted a few times. The chain uses TRBV7-9 and TRBJ1-1; tentative D call: TRBD1 (5 bases). V dropped 4 bases and J dropped 0 bases, with 9 bases sitting between them. This CDR3 spans 14 amino acids. CDR1 SEHNR and CDR2 FQNEAQ come from the germline V gene (reference sequence). CDR3 coding DNA: TGTGCCAGCAGCTACGACAGCGTGAACACTGAAGCTTTCTTT. It specifies CASSYDSVNTEAFF.

Details on this clone: At one end, the junction sequence differs from germline, possibly due to a read error. The chain recombines TRBV11-2 with TRBJ2-2; the D gene is possibly TRBD2 (5 bases). The CDR3 sequence is 16 residues long. Per the germline V gene, CDR1 is SGHAT and CDR2 is FQNNGV. The CDR3 DNA reads as TGTGCCAGCAGATTAGATCTGCGGACTCACACCGGGGAGCTGTTTTTT. Translating it yields CASRLDLRTHTGELFF.

The chain links TRBV11-2 to TRBJ2-7, with D possibly matching TRBD1 (6 bases). Deletions cut 5 bases from V and 4 bases from J, with 9 bases between. CDR3 length equals 12 residues. Germline lookup yields CDR1 SGHAT and CDR2 FQNNGV. Here the CDR3 reads CASSPDSYEQYF. Here the CDR3 DNA reads TGTGCCAGCAGCCCGGACAGTTACGAGCAGTACTTC.

This sequence joins TRBV10-1 and TRBJ1-2; 8 nucleotides match TRBD1. The germline CDR1 and CDR2 sequences are WNHNN and SYGVQD (reference sequence). With V trimmed by 2 bases and J by 6 bases, 5 bases remained unmatched. The CDR3 is 14 residues long. The DNA for the CDR3 is TGCGCCAGCAGTGAGACAGGGGGGATAGATGGCTACACCTTC. As protein: CASSETGGIDGYTF.

V gene TRBV4-3 combines with J gene TRBJ1-4, with a weak D call TRBD1 (6 bases). The length of the CDR3 is 16 residues. Trimming stripped 5 bases from V and 0 bases from J, with 13 bases between. CDR1 LGHNA and CDR2 YSLEER come from the germline V gene. In DNA form, the CDR3 reads TGCGCCAGCAGCAAAGGGGACACCGCAACTAATGAAAAACTGTTTTTT. Its translation is CASSKGDTATNEKLFF.

The chain combines TRBV27 with TRBJ2-3; perhaps TRBD2 as D (6 bases). From germline, CDR1 is MNHEY and CDR2 SMNVEV (reference sequence). This CDR3 region has 16 residues. The V gene lost 6 bases and the J gene lost 0 bases, with 16 bases spanning the gap. CDR3 amino acids: CASSPFRDSSTDTQYF. The DNA for the CDR3 is TGTGCCAGCAGCCCTTTCCGGGACTCTAGCACAGATACGCAGTATTTT.

The chain links TRBV10-2 to TRBJ1-5; D perhaps matches TRBD1 (5 bases). This CDR3 has 14 amino acids. Germline CDR1 reads WSHSY; CDR2 reads SAAADI. Deletions cut 4 bases from V and 3 bases from J, with 10 bases between. CDR3 sequence (DNA): TGCGCCAGCAGTGTGGGAGGGGACAATCAGCCCCAGCATTTT. This translates into CASSVGGDNQPQHF.

The rearrangement uses TRBV5-1 and TRBJ1-2; D is perhaps TRBD1 (5 bases). This CDR3 comprises 16 residues. V was trimmed by 0 bases and J by 1 base, leaving 13 bases between them. Germline V lookup: CDR1 SGHRS, CDR2 YFSETQ. The CDR3 DNA is TGCGCCAGCAGCTTGGAGCCAGGGACTATTAACTATGGCTACACCTTC. This codes for CASSLEPGTINYGYTF.

In its sample, this clone was seen once. The chain links TRBV27 to TRBJ1-6; 8 bases map to TRBD1. The CDR3 extends over 15 amino acids. Germline CDR1 and CDR2: MNHEY and SMNVEV (reference sequence). Germline trimming cut 4 bases from V and 4 bases from J; bases unmatched to any gene: 3. DNA of the CDR3: TGTGCCAGCAGTTACGACAGGGGATATAATTCACCCCTCCACTTT. It translates to CASSYDRGYNSPLHF.

The genes are TRBV6-5 and TRBJ1-1; 9 bases map to TRBD1. This CDR3 is 14 amino acids long. The V gene end was trimmed by 5 bases and the J gene end by 5 bases; junction bases not matched to a gene: 6. CDR1 is MNHEY and CDR2 is SVGAGI in the germline V gene. CDR3 sequence: CASSPRDRVTEAFF. CDR3 in DNA: TGTGCCAGCAGTCCCCGGGACAGGGTTACTGAAGCTTTCTTT.